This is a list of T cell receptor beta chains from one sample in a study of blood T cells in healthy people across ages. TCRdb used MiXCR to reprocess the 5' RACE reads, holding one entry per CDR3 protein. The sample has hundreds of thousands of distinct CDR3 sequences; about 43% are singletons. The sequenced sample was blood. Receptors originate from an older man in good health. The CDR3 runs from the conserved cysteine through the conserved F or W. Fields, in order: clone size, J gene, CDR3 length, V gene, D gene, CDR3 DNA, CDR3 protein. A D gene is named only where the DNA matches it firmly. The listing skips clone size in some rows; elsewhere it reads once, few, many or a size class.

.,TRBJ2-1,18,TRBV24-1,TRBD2,TGTGCCACCAGTGATCCAAAATCATCGGGACTAAAGTACAATGAGCAGTTCTTC,CATSDPKSSGLKYNEQFF
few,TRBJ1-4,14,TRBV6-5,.,TGTGCCAGCAGTTACGGGGCTAGCAATGAAAAACTGTTTTTT,CASSYGASNEKLFF
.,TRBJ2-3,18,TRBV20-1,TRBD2,TGCAGTGCTAGAGGACTAGCGGGAGATGAGATTAGCACAGATACGCAGTATTTT,CSARGLAGDEISTDTQYF
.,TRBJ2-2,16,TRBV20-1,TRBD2,TGCAGCTCCGTCCGTCGCGGGAGGGGGAACACCGGGGAGCTGTTTTTT,CSSVRRGRGNTGELFF
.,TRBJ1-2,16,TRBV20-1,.,TGCAGTGCTAGAGCCCACAATACAGGGAATAACTATGGCTACACCTTC,CSARAHNTGNNYGYTF
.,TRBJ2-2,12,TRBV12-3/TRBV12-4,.,TGTGCCAGCAGTCTTACCCCCGGGGAGCTGTTTTTT,CASSLTPGELFF
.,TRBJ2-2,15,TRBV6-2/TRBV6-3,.,TGTGCCAGCATCAGGTCTGGGGGTATAAACGGGGAGCTGTTTTTT,CASIRSGGINGELFF
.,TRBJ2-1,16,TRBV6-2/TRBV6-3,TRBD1,TGTGCCAGCAGTCCCCGGACAGGGCTCCCCTACAATGAGCAGTTCTTC,CASSPRTGLPYNEQFF
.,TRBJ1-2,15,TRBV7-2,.,TGTGCCAGCAGCTCCGGACGACCATACGACTACGTCTACACCTTC,CASSSGRPYDYVYTF
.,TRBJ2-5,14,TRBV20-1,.,TGCAGTGCTAGCGTCACTAGTGGGGACAATGAGCAGTACTTC,CSASVTSGDNEQYF
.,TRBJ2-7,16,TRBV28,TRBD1,TGTGCCAGCAGTCCCTCGGCACAGGGGGACTCCTACGAGCAGTACTTC,CASSPSAQGDSYEQYF
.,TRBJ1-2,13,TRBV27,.,TGTGCCAGCAGTTTAATCGGGGGCTATGGCTACACCTTC,CASSLIGGYGYTF
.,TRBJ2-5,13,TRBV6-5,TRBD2,TGTACCAGCAGCGGGGACCTAAAAGAGACCCAGTACTTC,CTSSGDLKETQYF
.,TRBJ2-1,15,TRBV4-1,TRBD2,TGCGCCAGCAGCCCCGGGACTAGCGGGCAGGAGACCCAGTTCTTC,CASSPGTSGQETQFF
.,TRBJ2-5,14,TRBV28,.,TGTGCCAGCAGTGTCTCGATGGGCGGCGAGACCCAGTACTTC,CASSVSMGGETQYF
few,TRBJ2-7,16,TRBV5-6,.,TGTGCCAGCAGCTTGGTTTGGACCTCGGCCGTCTACGAGCAGTACTTC,CASSLVWTSAVYEQYF
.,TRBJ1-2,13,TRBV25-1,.,TGTGCCAGCAGTGGCCCGCCGGCGGTAGGCTACACCTTC,CASSGPPAVGYTF
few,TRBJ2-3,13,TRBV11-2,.,TGTGCCAGCAGTGGTATGGGGACAGATACGCAGTATTTT,CASSGMGTDTQYF
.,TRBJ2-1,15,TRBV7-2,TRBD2,TGTGCCAGCAGCATGCGACTAGCGGGAGGCAATGAGCAGTTCTTC,CASSMRLAGGNEQFF
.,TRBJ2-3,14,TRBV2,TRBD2,TGTGCCAGCAGTGAGGCAGCGGGAGAGGATACGCAGTATTTT,CASSEAAGEDTQYF
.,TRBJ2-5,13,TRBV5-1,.,TGCGCCAGCAGAACAGGACCAAAAGAGACCCAGTACTTC,CASRTGPKETQYF
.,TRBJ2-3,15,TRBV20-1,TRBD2,TGCAGTGCTATGGGGCGGGGGGGCCAGACAGATACGCAGTATTTT,CSAMGRGGQTDTQYF
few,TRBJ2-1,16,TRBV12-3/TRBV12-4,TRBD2,TGTGCCAGCAGCGTTACTAGCGGGAGAGGGAACAATGAGCAGTTCTTC,CASSVTSGRGNNEQFF
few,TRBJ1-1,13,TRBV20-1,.,TGCAGTGCTAGACAGGAAATTAAACCTGAAGCTTTCTTT,CSARQEIKPEAFF
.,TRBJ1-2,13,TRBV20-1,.,TGCAGCGCTAAGGTACAGGGTGGGGATGGCTACACCTTC,CSAKVQGGDGYTF
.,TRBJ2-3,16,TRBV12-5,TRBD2,TGTGCTAGTGGTTTGGGAGCGGGGGTGTCGGCAGATACGCAGTATTTT,CASGLGAGVSADTQYF
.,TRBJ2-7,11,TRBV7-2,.,TGTGCCAGCAAAAGGGGGACCGAGCAGTACTTC,CASKRGTEQYF
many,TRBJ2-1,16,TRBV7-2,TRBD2,TGTGCCAGCAGCTTAGGTGCGGGAGGGTTCTACAATGAGCAGTTCTTC,CASSLGAGGFYNEQFF
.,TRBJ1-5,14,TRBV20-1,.,TGCAGTGCTAGAGATTGGAGGGGCAATCAGCCCCAGCATTTT,CSARDWRGNQPQHF
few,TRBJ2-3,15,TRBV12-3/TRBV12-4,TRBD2,TGTGCCAGCAGTTTACGTCGGGGGGGCGGAGATACGCAGTATTTT,CASSLRRGGGDTQYF
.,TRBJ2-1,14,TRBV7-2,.,TGTGCCAGCAGGGGGAATAGCGTCGGCGGTGAGCAGTTCTTC,CASRGNSVGGEQFF
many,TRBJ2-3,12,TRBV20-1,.,TGCAGTGCTAGACCCTCCTTGGATACGCAGTATTTT,CSARPSLDTQYF
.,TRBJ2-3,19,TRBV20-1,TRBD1,TGCAGTGCACACGACAGGGGGCAGCGAAGCGATATTAGCACAGAGACGCAGTATTTT,CSAHDRGQRSDISTETQYF
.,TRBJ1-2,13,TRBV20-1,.,TGCAGTGCTGCGTACTCAGCTAACTATGGCTACACCTTC,CSAAYSANYGYTF
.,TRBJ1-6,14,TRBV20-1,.,TGCAGTGCTAGTGCAGCGGCGTCGAATTCACCCCTCCACTTT,CSASAAASNSPLHF
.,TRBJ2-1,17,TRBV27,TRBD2,TGTGCCAGCAGTACGACTAGCGGGGGCTTATCCTACAATGAGCAGTTCTTC,CASSTTSGGLSYNEQFF
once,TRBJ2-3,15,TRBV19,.,TGTGCCAGTAGTCAAGCAGCTTATAGCACAGATACGCAGTATTTT,CASSQAAYSTDTQYF
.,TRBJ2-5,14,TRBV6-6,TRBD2,TGTGCCAGCGGGCCTAGCGGGAGGGAAGAGACCCAGTACTTC,CASGPSGREETQYF
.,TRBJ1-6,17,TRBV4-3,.,TGCGCCAGCAGCCAAACAACCCAGACTGTACAGGGATCGCCCCTCCACTTT,CASSQTTQTVQGSPLHF
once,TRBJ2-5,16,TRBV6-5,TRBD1,TGTGCCAGCAGTTACTCCTGGTTGACAGGGAAAGAGACCCAGTACTTC,CASSYSWLTGKETQYF
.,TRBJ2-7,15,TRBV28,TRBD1,TGTGCCAGCACCGGGGCCGGGACAGGGAATAGCGAGCAGTACTTC,CASTGAGTGNSEQYF
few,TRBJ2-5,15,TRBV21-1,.,TGTGCCAGCAGCACAACGCGGACAGGGCAAGAGACCCAGTACTTC,CASSTTRTGQETQYF